Included here is one TCR beta chain sequence, with context. The antigen is unknown. The sample originates from a study of blood T cells in healthy people across ages. CDR1 is LGHNA and CDR2 is YSLEER in the germline V gene. The V segment lost 1 base and the J segment 7 bases; nucleotides outside the gene matches: 16. This CDR3 comprises 17 residues. Together with a sample-barcoded 5' primer, a J-beta primer mix was included in a second PCR lasting roughly 6 to 12 cycles. MiXCR, run by TCRdb on the 5' RACE reads, gives a single entry per CDR3 protein. The sample includes roughly 1.5 million distinct CDR3 sequences, 42% of them seen just once. Donors were healthy Caucasian individuals from Russia aged roughly 6 to 90. The sample, around 9.9 milliliters of peripheral blood, was drawn from each donor. Overall study findings and caveats: Versus aged donors, long-lived donors had higher diversity and more naive CD4+ cells.

This sequence was found in a young woman in good health. Source material: blood. The V gene is TRBV4-3, the J gene TRBJ2-7; TRBD2 agrees at 7 bases. The CDR3 DNA follows: TGCGCCAGCAGCCAAGGTTCGCTAGCGGAGAGTTACAATGAGCAGTACTTC. Translated, it gives CASSQGSLAESYNEQYF.